The 12 T cell receptor beta chains reported below all come from one sample, sequenced in a study of OX40 agonist ivuxolimab in advanced cancers. The repertoire was sequenced with immunoSEQ multiplex PCR; TCRdb's copy has only in-frame clones and lacks some. This table holds roughly 92,000 clones, more than 85% found once. The input for sequencing was CD4+ or CD8+ T cells sorted from blood, taken in a trial of the OX40 agonist ivuxolimab. The receptors derive from an adult with an advanced solid tumor such as melanoma, head and neck, liver or kidney cancer.

The rearrangement joins TRBV9 to TRBJ2-7, with 7 positions matching TRBD1. Germline V lookup: CDR1 SGDLS, CDR2 YYNGEE. Unmatched junction bases numbered 9, after V lost 4 bases and J lost 5 bases. This CDR3 contains 14 residues. For the CDR3, the DNA is TGTGCCAGCAGCCCCGAGACAGGGATCAACGAGCAGTACTTC. Translating gives CASSPETGINEQYF.

The chain links TRBV11-2 to TRBJ2-2; D uncertain. Trimming cost V 5 bases and J 6 bases, with 10 bases left between them. The germline CDR1 and CDR2 sequences are SGHAT and FQNNGV. This CDR3 contains 13 residues. CDR3 nucleotide sequence: TGTGCCAGCAGCGTTGGTTGGCCCGGGGAGCTGTTTTTT. This codes for CASSVGWPGELFF.

The V and J genes are TRBV6-5 and TRBJ1-6; D remains unclear. The CDR3 consists of 16 residues. V was clipped by 0 bases and J by 13 bases, with 19 bases between them. Germline V gives CDR1 MNHEY, CDR2 SVGAGI. The CDR3 loop is CASSYSAPAPPAPLHF. DNA for the CDR3: TGTGCCAGCAGTTACTCAGCCCCGGCGCCACCGGCGCCCCTCCACTTT.

J is TRBJ1-5 and V is TRBV5-6; D not certain. CDR1 SGHDT and CDR2 YYEEEE come from the germline V gene. This CDR3 is built from 13 residues. V dropped 0 bases and J dropped 1 base, with 2 bases sitting between them. Here the CDR3 DNA reads TGTGCCAGCAGCTTGGGGAGCAATCAGCCCCAGCATTTT. This codes for CASSLGSNQPQHF.

The CDR3 DNA sequence: TGCAGCGTTGTGGCAGGTGAGCAGTTCTTC. It specifies CSVVAGEQFF. The rearrangement joins TRBV29-1 to TRBJ2-1; no clear D. Germline V gives CDR1 SQVTM, CDR2 ANQGSEA. The V gene lost 4 bases and the J gene lost 9 bases, with 7 bases spanning the gap. This CDR3 region has 10 residues.

V usage is TRBV29-1 and J usage is TRBJ1-2; 9 bases agree with TRBD1. Losses at the gene ends were 7 bases for V and 8 bases for J; bases not matched to a gene: 5. This CDR3 comprises 11 residues. CDR1 is SQVTM, CDR2 ANQGSEA, per germline. Here the CDR3 reads CSAEGTGGYTF. CDR3 nucleotide sequence: TGCAGCGCGGAAGGGACAGGGGGCTACACCTTC.

The rearrangement joins TRBV27 to TRBJ2-1, with TRBD2 matching over 8 bases. With V trimmed by 7 bases and J by 0 bases, 11 bases remained unmatched. This CDR3 region has 17 residues. Germline V gives CDR1 MNHEY, CDR2 SMNVEV (reference sequence). The CDR3 spells CASINAGGPSSYNEQFF. CDR3 DNA sequence: TGTGCCAGCATTAATGCGGGGGGCCCAAGCTCCTACAATGAGCAGTTCTTC.

This chain links TRBV7-6 with TRBJ1-5; D gene ambiguous. Trimming took off 2 bases at V and 4 bases at J, with 9 bases between the two ends. Germline V gives CDR1 SGHVS, CDR2 FNYEAQ. The CDR3 is made up of 14 amino acids. Here the CDR3 reads CASSLSTGNQPQHF. For the CDR3, the DNA is TGTGCCAGCAGCTTATCCACGGGGAATCAGCCCCAGCATTTT. The entire variable domain, with the rest obtained from reference TRBV7-6 and TRBJ1-5, is as follows: GAGVSQSPRYKVTKRGQDVALRCDPISGHVSLYWYRQALGQGPEFLTYFNYEAQQDKSGLPNDRFSAERPEGSISTLTIQRTEQRDSAMYRCASSLSTGNQPQHFGDGTRLSIL.

The rearrangement joins TRBV6-1 to TRBJ1-5; weak D call: TRBD1 (5 bases). V shed 2 bases and J shed 1 base, with 9 bases lying between them. CDR3 length: 15 residues. From germline, CDR1 is MNHNS and CDR2 SASEGT. Here the CDR3 reads CASSEIDSSNQPQHF. The CDR3 DNA reads TGTGCCAGCAGTGAAATCGACAGCAGCAATCAGCCCCAGCATTTT.

V is TRBV29-1 and J is TRBJ2-2; D possibly corresponds to TRBD1 (5 bases). V was cut by 5 bases and J by 3 bases, with 10 bases left in between. This CDR3 has 13 residues. CDR1 and CDR2 from the germline V gene are SQVTM and ANQGSEA. CDR3 amino acids: CSVLSGHTGELFF. The DNA for the CDR3 is TGCAGCGTTTTGTCAGGGCACACCGGGGAGCTGTTTTTT.

This sequence joins TRBV29-1 and TRBJ2-5; D gene unclear. Trimming removed 4 bases at V and 3 bases at J, with 12 bases between. CDR1 SQVTM and CDR2 ANQGSEA come from the germline V gene. The CDR3 sequence is 13 residues long. The CDR3 protein is CSVVGSTKETQYF. DNA for the CDR3: TGCAGCGTTGTCGGCAGCACTAAAGAGACCCAGTACTTC.

The chain combines TRBV6-5 with TRBJ1-6, with a weak D call TRBD1 (6 bases). Trimming shortened V by 5 bases and J by 6 bases, and 11 bases separated the two germline ends. The CDR3 covers 14 residues. From germline, CDR1 is MNHEY and CDR2 SVGAGI. DNA of the CDR3: TGTGCCAGCAGTCTCGGACAGACTAATTCACCCCTCCACTTT. Protein product: CASSLGQTNSPLHF.